The 30 T cell receptor beta chains given below trace back to one sample, sequenced in a study of blood T cell repertoires in COVID-19. Here immunoSEQ multiplex PCR was the method, and the copy in TCRdb shows in-frame clones only, minus some. The table lists 240,000 or so clones, about 87% of them singletons, with 0.85% to 0.9% in the top ten. Sequencing input: PBMCs or T cells enriched from blood (not recorded which). The origin of the receptors is a man aged 45-65 years who had been exposed to COVID-19.

The chain employs TRBV25-1 and TRBJ1-6; the match to TRBD1 covers 7 bases. CDR3 length: 17 amino acids. Per the germline V gene, CDR1 is MGHDK and CDR2 is SYGVNS. Trimming at V came to 3 bases and at J to 0 bases, leaving 5 bases not matched to a gene. Written as DNA, the CDR3 is TGTGCCAGCAGTGATGACAGGGCCTACTCCTATAATTCACCCCTCCACTTT. Its translation is CASSDDRAYSYNSPLHF.

This rearrangement joins TRBV7-8 to TRBJ1-6, with 7 bases identical to TRBD1. The CDR3 is made up of 17 amino acids. Per the germline V gene, CDR1 is SGHVS and CDR2 is FQNEAQ. J was trimmed by 1 base and V by 5 bases; bases with no gene match: 8. The CDR3 nucleotides are TGTGCCAGCAGCCCAGATAACAGGGGATCCTATAATTCACCCCTCCACTTT. Translation: CASSPDNRGSYNSPLHF.

This clone was recorded a few times. This chain uses TRBV9 with TRBJ1-6, with D maybe TRBD1 (6 bases). The CDR3 extends over 15 amino acids. Germline values: CDR1 SGDLS, CDR2 YYNGEE. Trimming removed 3 bases at V and 4 bases at J, with 11 bases between. The DNA of the CDR3 is TGTGCCAGCAGCGACGAGAGGGGGTATAATTCACCCCTCCACTTT. This gives the protein CASSDERGYNSPLHF.

This rearrangement joins TRBV29-1 to TRBJ1-1; possible D gene TRBD1, 5 bases. The V gene's germline CDR1 is SQVTM and CDR2 ANQGSEA. V lost 4 bases and J lost 1, with 13 bases in between. The length of the CDR3 is 14 residues. The CDR3 DNA is TGCAGCGTTGGGCGGCGGGGGGAGAACACTGAAGCTTTCTTT. Translating gives CSVGRRGENTEAFF. Looking up the rest from reference TRBV29-1 and TRBJ1-1 gives the full variable domain: SAVISQKPSRDICQRGTSLTIQCQVDSQVTMMFWYRQQPGQSLTLIATANQGSEATYESGFVIDKFPISRPNLTFSTLTVSNMSPEDSSIYLCSVGRRGENTEAFFGQGTRLTVV.

The V call is TRBV7-8, the J call TRBJ1-1; the match to TRBD1 covers 11 bases. The J segment lost 7 bases and the V segment lost 5 bases, leaving 9 bases of the junction unmatched. CDR1 is SGHVS and CDR2 is FQNEAQ in the germline V gene. This CDR3 contains 15 residues. CDR3 DNA sequence: TGTGCCAGCAGCCCGACCGGACAGGGGGCCGTTGAAGCTTTCTTT. Translating it yields CASSPTGQGAVEAFF. Full variable domain (rest looked up from reference TRBV7-8 and TRBJ1-1): GAGVSQSPRYKVAKRGQDVALRCDPISGHVSLFWYQQALGQGPEFLTYFQNEAQLDKSGLPSDRFFAERPEGSVSTLKIQRTQQEDSAVYLCASSPTGQGAVEAFFGQGTRLTVV.

V and J are TRBV18 and TRBJ2-5; 9 nucleotides match TRBD2. Germline V gene data show CDR1 as KGHSH and CDR2 as LQKENI. This CDR3 is built from 14 residues. The ends lost 6 bases at V and 5 bases at J; junction bases unmatched: 7. CDR3 sequence (DNA): TGTGCCAGCTCCCCCGGGACTAGCAGGGAGACCCAGTACTTC. Protein: CASSPGTSRETQYF. Full variable domain (remainder filled in from reference TRBV18 and TRBJ2-5): NAGVMQNPRHLVRRRGQEARLRCSPMKGHSHVYWYRQLPEEGLKFMVYLQKENIIDESGMPKERFSAEFPKEGPSILRIQQVVRGDSAAYFCASSPGTSRETQYFGPGTRLLVL.

This chain connects TRBV9 to TRBJ2-1; 9 bases map to TRBD2. V lost 3 bases and J lost 4; bases outside the gene matches: 5. Germline V gives CDR1 SGDLS, CDR2 YYNGEE. CDR3 length: 15 amino acids. This CDR3 reads CASSGIAGVYNEQFF. The CDR3 coding sequence is TGTGCCAGCAGCGGGATAGCGGGGGTATACAATGAGCAGTTCTTC.

This sequence joins TRBV7-9 and TRBJ1-1; TRBD1 matches at 8 bases. This CDR3 region has 15 residues. V lost 3 bases and J lost 5; bases outside the gene matches: 8. The germline gives CDR1 SEHNR, CDR2 FQNEAQ (reference sequence). CDR3 DNA sequence: TGTGCCAGCAGCTTCCAGACAGGGGAGGGGACTGAAGCTTTCTTT. This encodes CASSFQTGEGTEAFF.

This clone was seen a single time. The rearrangement links TRBV5-1 to TRBJ1-4; D is unresolved. The germline V gene encodes CDR1 SGHRS and CDR2 YFSETQ. Trimming left V 4 bases short and J 5 bases short, with 12 bases between. The length of the CDR3 is 14 residues. The CDR3 region is CASSPTAGNEKLFF. CDR3 nucleotide sequence: TGCGCCAGCAGCCCGACGGCAGGCAATGAAAAACTGTTTTTT.

This clone showed up just once. A read error may produce the germline difference seen at one junction end. This rearrangement joins TRBV11-3 to TRBJ1-2, with 7 bases identical to TRBD1. The CDR3 is made up of 13 amino acids. The V gene's germline CDR1 is SGHNT and CDR2 YENEEA. The CDR3 DNA reads as TGTGCCAGCAGCGTAGACAGGGTGTATGGCTACACCTTC. Translated, it gives CASSVDRVYGYTF.

To note about this clone: Relative to the germline gene, one junction end is altered; a read error may explain this. The sample has other DNA sequences that encode this CDR3 too. This sequence joins TRBV29-1 and TRBJ2-3; D possibly corresponds to TRBD2 (5 bases). This CDR3 has 13 amino acids. CDR1 SQVTM and CDR2 ANQGSEA come from the germline V gene. The CDR3 nucleotides are TGCAGCGCACGCGGGCCGAGCACGGATACGCAGTATTTT. Residues: CSARGPSTDTQYF.

The genes are TRBV27 and TRBJ2-2; TRBD1 matches at 8 bases. CDR1 and CDR2 from the germline V gene are MNHEY and SMNVEV (reference sequence). This CDR3 is built from 15 residues. V dropped 6 bases and J dropped 6; count of bases not matched to a gene: 9. CDR3 coding DNA: TGTGCCAGCAGACCCTGGACAGGGCGGGCCGGGGAGCTGTTTTTT. Its protein is CASRPWTGRAGELFF.

The gene calls are TRBV6-5 and TRBJ2-1; TRBD1 might be the D (6 bases). The germline V and J ends were trimmed by 4 bases and 6 bases, with 13 bases remaining between them. The CDR3 length is 14 residues. Germline values: CDR1 MNHEY, CDR2 SVGAGI. CDR3 sequence reads: CASSSQGRGNEQFF. CDR3 DNA: TGTGCCAGCAGTTCTCAGGGGAGAGGCAATGAGCAGTTCTTC.

V usage is TRBV14 and J usage is TRBJ2-4; 7 bases align to TRBD1. The J segment lost 0 bases and the V segment lost 3 bases, leaving 8 bases of the junction unmatched. Germline assignment: CDR1 SGHDN and CDR2 FVKESK. This CDR3 region has 17 residues. The CDR3 coding sequence is TGTGCCAGCAGCCAGACGGGACAGATCCTAGCCAAAAACATTCAGTACTTC. Protein: CASSQTGQILAKNIQYF. Looking up the rest from reference TRBV14 and TRBJ2-4 gives the full variable domain: EAGVTQFPSHSVIEKGQTVTLRCDPISGHDNLYWYRRVMGKEIKFLLHFVKESKQDESGMPNNRFLAERTGGTYSTLKVQPAELEDSGVYFCASSQTGQILAKNIQYFGAGTRLSVL.

The chain carries TRBV5-1 and TRBJ2-2, with 10 bases that match TRBD2. The germline V gene encodes CDR1 SGHRS and CDR2 YFSETQ. The CDR3 loop spans 15 amino acids. V lost 1 base and J lost 4; bases outside the gene matches: 1. The CDR3 protein is CASSLRLAGTGELFF. CDR3 in DNA: TGCGCCAGCAGCTTGAGACTAGCGGGCACCGGGGAGCTGTTTTTT.

This clone was recorded only once. The V call is TRBV30, the J call TRBJ1-3; 9 nucleotides match TRBD1. V shed 2 bases, J shed 4 bases, and the junction held 3 bases outside the gene matches. Germline CDR1 and CDR2: GTSNPN and SVGIG (reference sequence). The CDR3 is 14 residues long. DNA for the CDR3: TGTGCCTGGAGTTTTGGGACAGGGGGAAACACCATATATTTT. Its translation: CAWSFGTGGNTIYF.

V gene TRBV25-1 combines with J gene TRBJ2-1, with TRBD1 matching over 8 bases. There are 16 residues in the CDR3. The germline gives CDR1 MGHDK, CDR2 SYGVNS. The V segment lost 2 bases and the J segment 0 bases; nucleotides outside the gene matches: 3. This chain's CDR3 is CASSEHGTGSYNEQFF. The CDR3 DNA is TGTGCCAGCAGTGAACACGGGACAGGCTCCTACAATGAGCAGTTCTTC.

The J gene is TRBJ1-4, the V gene TRBV12-3 or TRBV12-4; the D is unclear. V lost 11 bases, J lost 8 bases, and 12 bases lay in between. This CDR3 is 11 amino acids long. The CDR3 nucleotides read TGTGCCTGCCGGAGGACGGAAAAACTGTTTTTT. Translating it yields CACRRTEKLFF.

This clone was seen a few times. The rearrangement links TRBV2 to TRBJ2-2; the D gene is possibly TRBD1 (6 bases). The CDR3 totals 14 residues. CDR1 is SNHLY, CDR2 FYNNEI, per germline. V lost 6 bases and J lost 2, with 10 bases in between. The CDR3 DNA reads TGTGCCAGCAGATTGGACAGTAACACCGGGGAGCTGTTTTTT. Its translation is CASRLDSNTGELFF.

This clone was seen just once. The genes are TRBV20-1 and TRBJ1-5, with D hard to call. Germline CDR1 is DFQATT and CDR2 is SNEGSKA (reference sequence). This CDR3 region has 15 residues. Trimming pared 3 bases from V and 0 bases from J, leaving 12 bases between. CDR3 amino acids: CSASFGEISNQPQHF. The CDR3 DNA reads TGCAGTGCTAGTTTTGGGGAGATTAGCAATCAGCCCCAGCATTTT.

With respect to this clone: The same CDR3 arises from other DNA sequences in this sample as well. The rearrangement uses TRBV29-1 and TRBJ1-1; no definite D call. Trimming removed 4 bases at V and 5 bases at J, with 11 bases between. Germline loops: CDR1 SQVTM, CDR2 ANQGSEA. The length of the CDR3 is 12 residues. The CDR3 reads CSVAGLRTEAFF. The CDR3 coding sequence is TGCAGCGTTGCCGGACTGAGAACTGAAGCTTTCTTT.

A few counts support this clone. The rearrangement joins TRBV6-5 to TRBJ2-3; 11 bases are shared with TRBD2. V lost 2 bases and J lost 4; bases outside the gene matches: 5. Germline CDR1 is MNHEY and CDR2 is SVGAGI. The CDR3 spans 16 residues. The CDR3 sequence is CASSYLASGGPDTQYF. The CDR3 DNA sequence: TGTGCCAGCAGTTACCTGGCTAGCGGGGGGCCAGATACGCAGTATTTT.

The rearrangement links TRBV24-1 to TRBJ2-3; 7 positions match TRBD2. The CDR3 sequence is 14 residues long. Germline V lookup: CDR1 KGHDR, CDR2 SFDVKD. The junction had 8 bases not matched to a gene; V was cut back by 4 bases and J by 8 bases. Here the CDR3 reads CATSDQLAPATQYF. CDR3 sequence (DNA): TGTGCCACCAGTGACCAACTAGCGCCCGCTACGCAGTATTTT.

The chain carries TRBV5-1 and TRBJ1-5; no reliable D call. This CDR3 has 13 amino acids. Deletions cut 1 base from V and 4 bases from J, with 6 bases between. Germline lookup yields CDR1 SGHRS and CDR2 YFSETQ. CDR3 region: CASSLSENQPQHF. The CDR3 region has the DNA TGCGCCAGCAGCTTGAGTGAGAATCAGCCCCAGCATTTT.

The V gene is TRBV18, the J gene TRBJ1-1; D gene ambiguous. V gave up 2 bases and J gave up 3 bases, with 16 bases separating them. Germline V gene data show CDR1 as KGHSH and CDR2 as LQKENI. The CDR3 loop spans 16 amino acids. The CDR3 region is CASSPVIRFLDTEAFF. DNA of the CDR3: TGTGCCAGCTCACCAGTGATACGGTTTCTGGACACTGAAGCTTTCTTT.

This chain links TRBV28 with TRBJ2-7, with D perhaps matching TRBD2 (6 bases). The CDR3 is 14 amino acids. The V gene lost 6 bases and the J gene lost 1 base, with 13 bases spanning the gap. CDR1 and CDR2 from the germline V gene are MDHEN and SYDVKM. In nucleotides, the CDR3 is TGTGCCAGCAGGCGGACGGGAGAGTCCTACGAGCAGTACGTC. This gives the protein CASRRTGESYEQYV.

The rearrangement links TRBV18 to TRBJ1-5; 7 positions match TRBD1. The V and J ends lost 4 bases and 4 bases, in that order; junction bases with no gene match: 4. The germline V gene encodes CDR1 KGHSH and CDR2 LQKENI. The CDR3 totals 14 residues. Written as DNA, the CDR3 is TGTGCCAGCTCACTACTGGACAGGAATCAGCCCCAGCATTTT. The encoded protein is CASSLLDRNQPQHF.

The chain uses TRBV18 and TRBJ2-1; D might be TRBD1 (6 bases). Trimming stripped 3 bases from V and 7 bases from J, with 19 bases between. This CDR3 is 16 amino acids long. Germline assignment: CDR1 KGHSH and CDR2 LQKENI. CDR3 amino acids: CASSPSRLGAENEQFF. The CDR3 DNA reads as TGTGCCAGCTCACCTTCCCGTCTGGGGGCTGAGAATGAGCAGTTCTTC. Full variable domain (remainder filled in from reference TRBV18 and TRBJ2-1): NAGVMQNPRHLVRRRGQEARLRCSPMKGHSHVYWYRQLPEEGLKFMVYLQKENIIDESGMPKERFSAEFPKEGPSILRIQQVVRGDSAAYFCASSPSRLGAENEQFFGPGTRLTVL.

The genes are TRBV28 and TRBJ2-2; tentatively, D is TRBD1 (5 bases). Germline V gene data show CDR1 as MDHEN and CDR2 as SYDVKM. The CDR3 extends over 16 amino acids. V dropped 4 bases and J dropped 4 bases, with 16 bases sitting between them. CDR3 nucleotide sequence: TGTGCCAGCAGTTCCACCAGGGCCCCCAGCACCGGGGAGCTGTTTTTT. It codes for CASSSTRAPSTGELFF. Using reference TRBV28 and TRBJ2-2 for the parts outside the CDR3, the full variable domain is DVKVTQSSRYLVKRTGEKVFLECVQDMDHENMFWYRQDPGLGLRLIYFSYDVKMKEKGDIPEGYSVSREKKERFSLILESASTNQTSMYLCASSSTRAPSTGELFFGEGSRLTVL.

This rearrangement joins TRBV28 to TRBJ2-2; the D is unclear. The CDR3 has 13 residues. Trimming removed 6 bases at V and 5 bases at J, with 10 bases between. Germline-derived CDR1 and CDR2 are MDHEN and SYDVKM. In DNA form, the CDR3 reads TGTGCCAGCAGCCAAACATTAACCGGGGAGCTGTTTTTT. Translation gives CASSQTLTGELFF.